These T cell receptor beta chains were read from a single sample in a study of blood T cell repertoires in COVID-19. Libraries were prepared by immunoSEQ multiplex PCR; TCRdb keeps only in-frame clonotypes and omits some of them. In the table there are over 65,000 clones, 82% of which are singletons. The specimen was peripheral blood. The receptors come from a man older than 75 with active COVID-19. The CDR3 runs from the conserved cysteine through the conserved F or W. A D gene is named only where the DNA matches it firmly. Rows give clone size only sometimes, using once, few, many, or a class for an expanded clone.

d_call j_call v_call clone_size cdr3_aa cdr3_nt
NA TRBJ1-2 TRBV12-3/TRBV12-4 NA CASTNTGNYGYTF TGTGCCAGCACAAACACAGGGAACTATGGCTACACCTTC
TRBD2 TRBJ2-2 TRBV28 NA CASSFLAGNTGELFF TGTGCCAGCAGTTTTTTAGCGGGGAACACCGGGGAGCTGTTTTTT
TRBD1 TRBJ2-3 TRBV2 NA CASTIGQGAMDTQYF TGTGCCAGCACAATCGGACAGGGGGCAATGGATACGCAGTATTTT
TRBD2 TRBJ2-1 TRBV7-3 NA CASSLTVAGAYNEQFF TGTGCCAGCAGCTTAACGGTAGCGGGGGCCTACAATGAGCAGTTCTTC
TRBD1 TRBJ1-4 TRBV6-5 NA CASSYGDRGNEKLFF TGTGCCAGCAGTTACGGGGACAGGGGGAATGAAAAACTGTTTTTT
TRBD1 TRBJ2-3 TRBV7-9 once CASSDRGSTDTQYF TGTGCCAGCAGCGACAGGGGAAGCACAGATACGCAGTATTTT
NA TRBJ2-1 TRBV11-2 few CASSLVAGQGGEQFF TGTGCCAGCAGCTTAGTAGCAGGCCAGGGGGGTGAGCAGTTCTTC
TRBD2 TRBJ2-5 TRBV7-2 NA CASSLSSGGAETQYF TGTGCCAGCAGCTTAAGTAGCGGGGGGGCAGAGACCCAGTACTTC
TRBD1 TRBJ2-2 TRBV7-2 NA CASSLPTGTGDTGELFF TGTGCCAGCAGCTTACCAACCGGGACAGGGGACACCGGGGAGCTGTTTTTT
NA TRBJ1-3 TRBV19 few CASSANSGNTIYF TGTGCCAGTAGTGCGAACTCTGGAAACACCATATATTTT
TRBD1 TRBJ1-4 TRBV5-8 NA CASSRYRGGNEKLFF TGTGCCAGCAGCAGATACAGGGGAGGAAATGAAAAACTGTTTTTT
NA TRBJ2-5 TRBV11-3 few CASSPTGSYKTQYF TGTGCCAGCAGTCCGACCGGGTCCTATAAGACCCAGTACTTC
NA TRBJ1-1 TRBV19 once CASSIWQAETEAFF TGTGCCAGTAGTATCTGGCAGGCCGAGACTGAAGCTTTCTTT
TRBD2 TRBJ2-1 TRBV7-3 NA CASSLGARLAGSNEQFF TGTGCCAGCAGCTTAGGCGCGCGACTAGCGGGGAGCAATGAGCAGTTCTTC
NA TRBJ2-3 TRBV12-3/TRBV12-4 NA CASSQNTDTQYF TGTGCCAGCAGTCAAAACACAGATACGCAGTATTTT
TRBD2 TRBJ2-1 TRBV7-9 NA CASSPTSGGAYEQFF TGTGCCAGCAGCCCGACTAGCGGGGGGGCCTATGAGCAGTTCTTC
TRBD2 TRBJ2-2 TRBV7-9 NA CASSPLAGGLTGELFF TGTGCCAGCAGCCCACTAGCGGGAGGTTTAACCGGGGAGCTGTTTTTT
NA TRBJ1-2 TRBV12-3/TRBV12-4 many CASSLSSGGYTF TGTGCCAGCAGTTTGTCTTCCGGGGGCTACACCTTC
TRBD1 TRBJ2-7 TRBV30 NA CAWADRGRFYEQYF TGTGCCTGGGCCGACAGGGGTAGGTTTTACGAGCAGTACTTC
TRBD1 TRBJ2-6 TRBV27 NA CATVDRAGANVLTF TGTGCCACCGTGGACAGGGCTGGGGCCAACGTCCTGACTTTC
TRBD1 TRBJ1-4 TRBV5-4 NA CASSLETGPATNEKLFF TGTGCCAGCAGCCTTGAGACAGGGCCAGCAACTAATGAAAAACTGTTTTTT
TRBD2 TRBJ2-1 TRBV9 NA CASSFGLASYQEQFF TGTGCCAGCAGCTTCGGACTAGCGTCTTATCAGGAGCAGTTCTTC
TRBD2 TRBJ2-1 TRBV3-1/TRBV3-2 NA CASSPGLAHYNEQFF TGTGCCAGCAGCCCGGGACTAGCTCACTACAATGAGCAGTTCTTC
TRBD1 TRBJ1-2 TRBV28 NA CASSSRDRGHGYTF TGTGCCAGCAGTTCACGGGACAGGGGGCATGGCTACACCTTC
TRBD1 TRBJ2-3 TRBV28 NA CASSTKQGYSTDTQYF TGTGCCAGCAGTACCAAACAGGGGTATAGCACAGATACGCAGTATTTT
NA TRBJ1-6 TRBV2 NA CASMAGDATRGSPLHF TGTGCCAGCATGGCGGGGGACGCCACCAGGGGTTCACCCCTCCACTTT
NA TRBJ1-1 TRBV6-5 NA CASSYFSNTEAFF TGTGCCAGCAGTTACTTTTCAAACACTGAAGCTTTCTTT
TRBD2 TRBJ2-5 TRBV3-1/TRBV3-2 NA CASSQPLAGRKETQYF TGTGCCAGCAGCCAACCGCTAGCGGGGAGAAAAGAGACCCAGTACTTC
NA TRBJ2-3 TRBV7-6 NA CASSPQGGSDTQYF TGTGCCAGCAGCCCCCAGGGGGGATCAGATACGCAGTATTTT
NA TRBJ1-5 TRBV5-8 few CASSFTRVNNQPQHF TGTGCCAGCAGCTTCACCAGGGTAAACAATCAGCCCCAGCATTTT
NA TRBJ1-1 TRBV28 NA CASRSSGLLNTEAFF TGTGCCAGCAGGTCTTCGGGACTGCTGAACACTGAAGCTTTCTTT
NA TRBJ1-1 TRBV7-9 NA CASSLQGSEAFF TGTGCCAGCAGCTTACAGGGTTCTGAAGCTTTCTTT
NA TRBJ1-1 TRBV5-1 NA CASSLAGGGMNTEAFF TGCGCCAGCAGCTTGGCCGGCGGAGGGATGAACACTGAAGCTTTCTTT
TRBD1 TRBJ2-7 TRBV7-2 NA CASSLYGQGVTYEQYF TGTGCCAGCAGCTTATACGGACAGGGTGTCACCTACGAGCAGTACTTC
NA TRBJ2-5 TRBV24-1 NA CATSDSRTVYQETQYF TGTGCCACCAGTGATTCGCGGACAGTGTACCAAGAGACCCAGTACTTC
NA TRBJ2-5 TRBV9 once CASSPSGGWEETQYF TGTGCCAGCAGCCCATCCGGGGGTTGGGAGGAGACCCAGTACTTC
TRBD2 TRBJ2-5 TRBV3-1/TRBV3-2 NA CASSQVAGGTGTQYF TGTGCCAGCAGCCAAGTAGCGGGGGGGACGGGGACCCAGTACTTC
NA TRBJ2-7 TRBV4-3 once CASSQDWGRASYEQYF TGCGCCAGCAGCCAAGATTGGGGCAGGGCCTCCTACGAGCAGTACTTC
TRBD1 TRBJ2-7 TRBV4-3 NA CASSQSGTGQYEQYF TGCGCCAGCAGCCAATCCGGGACAGGACAATACGAGCAGTACTTC
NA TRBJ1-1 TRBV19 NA CASSRRGLTEAFF TGTGCCAGTAGTCGGCGGGGTTTAACTGAAGCTTTCTTT
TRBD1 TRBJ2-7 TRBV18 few CASSPSIGGKGEQYF TGTGCCAGCTCACCCTCTATAGGGGGCAAAGGCGAGCAGTACTTC
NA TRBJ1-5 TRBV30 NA CAWSPRDNQPQHF TGTGCCTGGAGTCCACGGGACAACCAGCCCCAGCATTTT